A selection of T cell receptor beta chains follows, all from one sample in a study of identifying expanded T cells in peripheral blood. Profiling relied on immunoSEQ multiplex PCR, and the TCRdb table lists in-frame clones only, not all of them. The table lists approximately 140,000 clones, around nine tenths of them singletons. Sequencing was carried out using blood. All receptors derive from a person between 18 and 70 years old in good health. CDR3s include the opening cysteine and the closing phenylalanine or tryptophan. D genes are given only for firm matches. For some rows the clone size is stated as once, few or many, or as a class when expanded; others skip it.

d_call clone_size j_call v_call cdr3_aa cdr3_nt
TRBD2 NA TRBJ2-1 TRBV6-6 CASSYSGRGVYNEQFF TGTGCCAGCAGTTACTCCGGCCGGGGGGTCTACAATGAGCAGTTCTTC
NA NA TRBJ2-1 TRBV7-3 CASSLAGTNSYNEQFF TGTGCCAGCAGCTTAGCCGGGACAAATTCCTACAATGAGCAGTTCTTC
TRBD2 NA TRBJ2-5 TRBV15 CATSRESGRPEETQYF TGTGCCACCAGCAGAGAGAGCGGGAGACCGGAAGAGACCCAGTACTTC
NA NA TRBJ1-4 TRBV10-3 CAISDGDTTNEKLFF TGTGCCATCAGTGACGGGGATACAACTAATGAAAAACTGTTTTTT
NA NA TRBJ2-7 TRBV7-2 CASSLYPYEQYF TGTGCCAGCAGCTTATATCCTTACGAGCAGTACTTC
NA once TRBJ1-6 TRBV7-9 CASSQERPGSNSPLHF TGCGCCAGCAGCCAAGAGAGGCCTGGATCAAATTCACCCCTCCACTTT
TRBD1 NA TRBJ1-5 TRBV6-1 CASSQDRGRQPQHF TGTGCCAGCAGCCAAGACAGGGGTCGTCAGCCCCAGCATTTT
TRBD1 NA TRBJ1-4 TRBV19 CASRETGFRDEKLFF TGTGCCAGTAGGGAGACAGGGTTTCGGGATGAAAAACTGTTTTTT
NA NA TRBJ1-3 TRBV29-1 CSVGQSGNTIYF TGCAGCGTTGGACAATCTGGAAACACCATATATTTT
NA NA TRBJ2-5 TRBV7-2 CASSFWQGETQYF TGTGCCAGCAGCTTTTGGCAGGGCGAGACCCAGTACTTC
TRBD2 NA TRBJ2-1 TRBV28 CASSLSGKYNEQFF TGTGCCAGCAGTTTAAGCGGGAAGTACAATGAGCAGTTCTTC
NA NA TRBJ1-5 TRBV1 CTSSQDLEPTGRENQPQHF TGCACCAGCAGCCAAGATCTAGAGCCGACTGGGAGGGAGAATCAGCCCCAGCATTTT
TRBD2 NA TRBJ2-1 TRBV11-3 CASSGLAGGSREQFF TGTGCCAGCAGCGGCCTAGCGGGGGGGAGTAGAGAGCAGTTCTTC
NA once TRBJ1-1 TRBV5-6 CASSLTGTLTEAFF TGTGCCAGCAGCTTGACCGGGACACTCACTGAAGCTTTCTTT
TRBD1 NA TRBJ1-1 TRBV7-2 CASSLGQGNTEAFF TGTGCCAGCAGCCTTGGACAGGGAAACACTGAAGCTTTCTTT
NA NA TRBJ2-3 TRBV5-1 CASSKIAVTDTQYF TGCGCCAGCAGCAAGATAGCGGTCACAGATACGCAGTATTTT
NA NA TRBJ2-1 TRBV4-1 CASSQWDSYNEQFF TGCGCCAGCAGCCAATGGGACTCGTACAATGAGCAGTTCTTC
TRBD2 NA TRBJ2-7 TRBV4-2 CASSREGRDYEQYF TGTGCCAGCAGCCGAGAGGGGAGGGACTACGAGCAGTACTTC
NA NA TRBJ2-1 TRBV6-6 CASSYLGGGYNEQFF TGTGCCAGCAGTTACCTCGGGGGCGGCTACAATGAGCAGTTCTTC
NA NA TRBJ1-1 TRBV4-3 CASSQDRQGHTEAFF TGCGCCAGCAGCCAAGATCGGCAGGGACACACTGAAGCTTTCTTT
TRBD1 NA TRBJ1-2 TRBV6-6 CASRLNRQGHGYTF TGTGCCAGCAGACTTAATAGACAGGGTCATGGCTACACCTTC
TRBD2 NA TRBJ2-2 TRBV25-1 CASSEAGTRGGELFF TGTGCCAGCAGTGAGGCAGGGACTAGAGGAGGGGAGCTGTTTTTT
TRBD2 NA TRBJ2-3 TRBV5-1 CASSWAGTSGGYTQYF TGCGCCAGCAGCTGGGCCGGGACTAGCGGGGGATATACGCAGTATTTT
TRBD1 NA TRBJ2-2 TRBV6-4 CASSPGTGNGELFF TGTGCCAGCAGTCCCGGGACAGGGAACGGGGAGCTGTTTTTT
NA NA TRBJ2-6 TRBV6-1 CASREGLAGANVLTF TGTGCCAGCAGGGAGGGGTTGGCCGGGGCCAACGTCCTGACTTTC
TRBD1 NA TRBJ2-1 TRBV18 CASSPLTGGFVNEQFF TGTGCCAGCTCACCACTCACAGGGGGCTTCGTGAATGAGCAGTTCTTC
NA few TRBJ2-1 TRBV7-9 CASSLDSRVGEQFF TGTGCCAGCAGCTTAGACAGTAGAGTGGGTGAGCAGTTCTTC
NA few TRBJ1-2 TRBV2 CASSEGRVAGGYTF TGTGCCAGCAGTGAAGGCAGGGTCGCGGGAGGCTACACCTTC
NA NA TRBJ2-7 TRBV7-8 CASSPPGSYEQYF TGTGCCAGCAGCCCCCCAGGGTCGTACGAGCAGTACTTC
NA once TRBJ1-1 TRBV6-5 CASSYSTGGGGTEAFF TGTGCCAGCAGTTACTCGACGGGCGGCGGGGGGACTGAAGCTTTCTTT
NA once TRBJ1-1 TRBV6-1 CASYPLRGSTEAFF TGTGCCAGCTACCCCCTTCGGGGTAGCACTGAAGCTTTCTTT
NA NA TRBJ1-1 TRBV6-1 CASSLDSLNTEAFF TGTGCCAGCAGTTTGGACAGCCTGAACACTGAAGCTTTCTTT
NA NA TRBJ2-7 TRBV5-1 CASSLELAGTYEQYF TGCGCCAGCAGCTTGGAGTTGGCAGGGACCTACGAGCAGTACTTC
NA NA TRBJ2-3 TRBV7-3 CASSLAPSSDLTDTQYF TGTGCCAGCAGCTTGGCCCCCTCTAGCGACCTCACAGATACGCAGTATTTT
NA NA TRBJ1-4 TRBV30 CAWSPERDILEKLFF TGTGCCTGGAGTCCGGAACGGGACATTTTAGAAAAACTGTTTTTT
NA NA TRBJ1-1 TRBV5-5 CASSLIGANTEAFF TGTGCCAGCAGCTTGATAGGGGCGAACACTGAAGCTTTCTTT